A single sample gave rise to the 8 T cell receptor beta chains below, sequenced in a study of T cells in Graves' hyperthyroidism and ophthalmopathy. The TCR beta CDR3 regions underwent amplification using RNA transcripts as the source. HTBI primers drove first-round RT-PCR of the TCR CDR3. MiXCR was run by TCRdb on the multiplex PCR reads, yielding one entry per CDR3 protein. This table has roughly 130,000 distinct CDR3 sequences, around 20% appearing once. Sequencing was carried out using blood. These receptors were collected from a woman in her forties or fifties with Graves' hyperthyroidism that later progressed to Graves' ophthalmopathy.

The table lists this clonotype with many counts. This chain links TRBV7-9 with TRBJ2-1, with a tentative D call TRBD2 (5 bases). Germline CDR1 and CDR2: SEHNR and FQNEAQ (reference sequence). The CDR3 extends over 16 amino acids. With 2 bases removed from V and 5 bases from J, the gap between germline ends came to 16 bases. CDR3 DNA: TGTGCCAGCAGCTTACATGGGTTATCCGGGAACAATGAGCAGTTCTTC. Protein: CASSLHGLSGNNEQFF.

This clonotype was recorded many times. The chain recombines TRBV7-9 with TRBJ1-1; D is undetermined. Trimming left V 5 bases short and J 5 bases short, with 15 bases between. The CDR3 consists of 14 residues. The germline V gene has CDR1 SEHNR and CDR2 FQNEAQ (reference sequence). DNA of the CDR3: TGTGCCAGCAGCCCACGACGGGCTGGGACTGAAGCTTTCTTT. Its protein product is CASSPRRAGTEAFF.

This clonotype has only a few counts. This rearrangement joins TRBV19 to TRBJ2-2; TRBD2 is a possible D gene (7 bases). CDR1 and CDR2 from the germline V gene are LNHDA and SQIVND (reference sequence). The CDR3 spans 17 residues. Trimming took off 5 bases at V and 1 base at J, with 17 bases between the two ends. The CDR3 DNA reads TGTGCCAGTAGTCCCCTCGGGGGAGGGGGGAACACCGGGGAGCTGTTTTTT. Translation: CASSPLGGGGNTGELFF.

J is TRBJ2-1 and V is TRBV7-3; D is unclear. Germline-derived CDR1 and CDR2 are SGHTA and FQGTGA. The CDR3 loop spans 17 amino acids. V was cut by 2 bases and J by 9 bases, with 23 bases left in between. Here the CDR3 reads CASSLFRAIDSSSEQFF. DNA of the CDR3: TGTGCCAGCAGCTTATTCCGGGCGATAGATAGTTCTAGTGAGCAGTTCTTC.

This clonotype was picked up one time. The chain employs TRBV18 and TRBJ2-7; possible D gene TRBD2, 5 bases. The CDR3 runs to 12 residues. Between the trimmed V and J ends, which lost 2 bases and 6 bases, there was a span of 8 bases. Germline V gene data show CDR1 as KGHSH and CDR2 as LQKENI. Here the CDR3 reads CASSPGGGEQYV. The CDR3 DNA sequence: TGTGCCAGCTCACCAGGAGGAGGCGAGCAGTACGTC.

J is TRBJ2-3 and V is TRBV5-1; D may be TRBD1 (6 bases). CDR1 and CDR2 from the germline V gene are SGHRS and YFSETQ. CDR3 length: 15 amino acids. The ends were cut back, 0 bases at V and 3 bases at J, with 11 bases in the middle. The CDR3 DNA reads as TGCGCCAGCAGCTTGGGTCAGGGGCAAACAGATACGCAGTATTTT. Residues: CASSLGQGQTDTQYF.

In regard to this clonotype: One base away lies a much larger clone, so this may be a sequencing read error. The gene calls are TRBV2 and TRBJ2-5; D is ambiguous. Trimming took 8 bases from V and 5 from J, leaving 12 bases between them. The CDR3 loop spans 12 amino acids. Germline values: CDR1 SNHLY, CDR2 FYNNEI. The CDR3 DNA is TGTGCCAGCCGGGCAGGTAGTGAGACCCAGTACTTC. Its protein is CASRAGSETQYF.

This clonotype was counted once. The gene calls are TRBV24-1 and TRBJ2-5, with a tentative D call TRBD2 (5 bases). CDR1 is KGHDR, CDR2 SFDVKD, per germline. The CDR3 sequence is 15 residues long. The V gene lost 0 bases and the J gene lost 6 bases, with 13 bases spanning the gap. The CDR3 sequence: CATSDLDTPGKTQYF. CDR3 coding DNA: TGTGCCACCAGTGATTTGGATACCCCGGGGAAGACCCAGTACTTC.